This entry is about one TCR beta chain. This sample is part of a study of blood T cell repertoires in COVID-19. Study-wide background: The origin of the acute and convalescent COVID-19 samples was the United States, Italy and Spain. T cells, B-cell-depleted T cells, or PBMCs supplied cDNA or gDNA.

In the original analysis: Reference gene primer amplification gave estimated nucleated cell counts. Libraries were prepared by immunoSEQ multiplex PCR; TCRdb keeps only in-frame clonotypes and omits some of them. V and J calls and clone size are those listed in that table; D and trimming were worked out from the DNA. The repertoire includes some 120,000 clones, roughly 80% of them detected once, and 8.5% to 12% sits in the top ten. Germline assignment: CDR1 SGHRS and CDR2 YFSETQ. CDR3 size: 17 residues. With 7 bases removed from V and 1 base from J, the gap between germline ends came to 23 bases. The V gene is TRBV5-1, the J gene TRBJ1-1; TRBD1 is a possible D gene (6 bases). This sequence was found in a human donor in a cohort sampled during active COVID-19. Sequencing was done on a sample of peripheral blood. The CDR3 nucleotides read TGCGCCAGCGCCCGAGGACCGGACAGTAAGGCGAACACTGAAGCTTTCTTT. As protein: CASARGPDSKANTEAFF.